The 23 T cell receptor beta chains in this list originate from one sample, sequenced in a study of blood T cell repertoires in COVID-19. Clones were read by immunoSEQ multiplex PCR, and TCRdb kept only the in-frame ones, dropping some. This sample yields some 300,000 clones, of which about 90% are seen a single time; approximately 2.9% belongs to the top ten. The sequencing input was PBMCs or T cells enriched from blood (not recorded which). These receptors all come from a woman between 50 and 59 years old who had been exposed to COVID-19.

This clone was counted many times. The rearrangement links TRBV29-1 to TRBJ2-7, with a weak D call TRBD2 (5 bases). The CDR3 sequence is 16 residues long. The germline V and J ends were trimmed by 5 bases and 1 base, with 21 bases remaining between them. Germline V gene data show CDR1 as SQVTM and CDR2 as ANQGSEA. CDR3 in DNA: TGCAGCGTTCTGCCTTACCTAACCGGGGAATCCTACGAGCAGTACTTC. Its translation is CSVLPYLTGESYEQYF.

The V call is TRBV28, the J call TRBJ1-6; 10 bases match TRBD1. The CDR3 has 18 residues. V shed 3 bases, J shed 4 bases, and the junction held 9 bases outside the gene matches. Germline CDR1 and CDR2: MDHEN and SYDVKM. CDR3 residues: CASSFKTGGRLYNSPLHF. In DNA, the CDR3 is TGTGCCAGCAGTTTTAAGACAGGGGGCCGTCTTTATAATTCACCCCTCCACTTT. Together with reference TRBV28 and TRBJ1-6, the CDR3 gives the full variable domain: DVKVTQSSRYLVKRTGEKVFLECVQDMDHENMFWYRQDPGLGLRLIYFSYDVKMKEKGDIPEGYSVSREKKERFSLILESASTNQTSMYLCASSFKTGGRLYNSPLHFGNGTRLTVT.

The chain is built from TRBV30 and TRBJ1-1; no clear D gene. The CDR3 length is 15 residues. Germline-derived CDR1 and CDR2 are GTSNPN and SVGIG (reference sequence). V dropped 3 bases and J dropped 1 base, with 15 bases sitting between them. As DNA, the CDR3 is TGTGCCTGGAGACGTTCCCGGGTGCAGAACACTGAAGCTTTCTTT. It codes for CAWRRSRVQNTEAFF.

V gene TRBV4-2 combines with J gene TRBJ2-7, with 8 bases lining up with TRBD1. V was clipped by 8 bases and J by 1 base; unmatched bases: 7. The CDR3 covers 14 residues. The V gene's germline CDR1 is LGHNA and CDR2 YNFKEQ. The CDR3 bases are TGTGCCAGCTCTGACAGGGGCCATTCCTACGAGCAGTACTTC. Translation gives CASSDRGHSYEQYF.

The rearrangement uses TRBV11-2 and TRBJ2-4; 9 bases align to TRBD2. There are 15 residues in the CDR3. The germline V gene encodes CDR1 SGHAT and CDR2 FQNNGV. V gave up 5 bases and J gave up 8 bases; unmatched junction bases: 10. The CDR3 spells CASSPAGGIGDIQYF. The CDR3 bases are TGTGCCAGCAGCCCAGCGGGGGGAATAGGAGACATTCAGTACTTC.

The chain recombines TRBV4-1 with TRBJ2-3; perhaps TRBD2 as D (5 bases). Trimming took 3 bases from V and 6 from J, leaving 7 bases between them. This CDR3 has 12 residues. The V gene's germline CDR1 is MGHRA and CDR2 YSYEKL. This CDR3 reads CASSHREDTQYF. In nucleotides, the CDR3 is TGCGCCAGCAGCCATAGGGAGGATACGCAGTATTTT.

The chain carries TRBV6-1 and TRBJ1-2, with D perhaps TRBD1 (5 bases). The CDR3 runs 15 residues. The germline V gene encodes CDR1 MNHNS and CDR2 SASEGT. V was trimmed by 2 bases and J by 0 bases, leaving 10 bases between them. CDR3 nucleotides: TGTGCCAGCAGTGAAATGACAGCGACTAACTATGGCTACACCTTC. It translates to CASSEMTATNYGYTF.

This chain uses TRBV4-1 with TRBJ1-3; D gene uncertain. V lost 0 bases, J lost 0 bases, and 12 bases lay in between. The CDR3 spans 17 residues. Per germline, CDR1 MGHRA and CDR2 YSYEKL. The CDR3 sequence: CASSQDWAAGSGNTIYF. The CDR3 DNA reads TGCGCCAGCAGCCAAGATTGGGCAGCCGGCTCTGGAAACACCATATATTTT.

A single count supports this clone. V gene TRBV7-9 combines with J gene TRBJ1-1, with D uncertain. The CDR3 has 14 amino acids. Trimming cost V 3 bases and J 4 bases, with 12 bases left between them. The germline V gene encodes CDR1 SEHNR and CDR2 FQNEAQ (reference sequence). CDR3 sequence: CASSFMGLGTEAFF. The CDR3 nucleotides are TGTGCCAGCAGCTTTATGGGCCTCGGCACTGAAGCTTTCTTT.

CDR3 sequence: CASSLEISQPQHF. Written as DNA, the CDR3 is TGTGCCAGCAGCTTAGAGATTAGTCAGCCCCAGCATTTT. This chain connects TRBV7-2 to TRBJ1-5; no firm D call. This CDR3 comprises 13 residues. Between the trimmed V and J ends, which lost 1 base and 6 bases, there was a span of 7 bases. CDR1 and CDR2 (germline): SGHTA, FQGNSA.

The rearrangement joins TRBV28 to TRBJ1-2; 7 bases match TRBD1. The junction had 10 bases not matched to a gene; V was cut back by 6 bases and J by 0 bases. The germline V gene has CDR1 MDHEN and CDR2 SYDVKM. This CDR3 has 16 residues. The CDR3 DNA follows: TGTGCCAGCAGCCGGACAGGCCCGCACTCTAACTATGGCTACACCTTC. Translated: CASSRTGPHSNYGYTF.

V gene TRBV7-6 combines with J gene TRBJ1-6, with TRBD1 matching over 10 bases. This CDR3 is 15 amino acids long. The trim removed 4 bases at V and 9 bases at J, leaving 6 bases unmatched. Germline CDR1 SGHVS, CDR2 FNYEAQ. In nucleotides, the CDR3 is TGTGCCAGCAGCTGGGCCCGGGACAGGGGTTCACCCCTCCACTTT. This translates into CASSWARDRGSPLHF.

This clone was picked up a small number of times. The V and J genes are TRBV5-1 and TRBJ1-1, with TRBD1 as a possible D gene (5 bases). Germline V lookup: CDR1 SGHRS, CDR2 YFSETQ. V lost 0 bases, J lost 6 bases, and 6 bases lay in between. The CDR3 covers 12 residues. CDR3 in amino acids: CASSLDRSEAFF. Here the CDR3 DNA reads TGCGCCAGCAGCTTGGACAGGTCTGAAGCTTTCTTT. The full variable domain, with the rest looked up from reference TRBV5-1 and TRBJ1-1, is KAGVTQTPRYLIKTRGQQVTLSCSPISGHRSVSWYQQTPGQGLQFLFEYFSETQRNKGNFPGRFSGRQFSNSRSEMNVSTLELGDSALYLCASSLDRSEAFFGQGTRLTVV.

The table lists this clone with a count of one. The CDR3 spells CASQPYDRSTGELFF. The CDR3 DNA sequence: TGTGCCAGCCAGCCCTATGACAGGTCCACCGGGGAGCTGTTTTTT. The chain carries TRBV6-5 and TRBJ2-2; the D gene is possibly TRBD1 (6 bases). V was clipped by 8 bases and J by 4 bases, with 17 bases between them. This CDR3 is built from 15 residues. Per the germline V gene, CDR1 is MNHEY and CDR2 is SVGAGI.

V is TRBV28 and J is TRBJ1-4; a possible D gene is TRBD1 (5 bases). The germline V gene encodes CDR1 MDHEN and CDR2 SYDVKM. The CDR3 runs to 15 residues. V lost 2 bases and J lost 4, with 11 bases in between. CDR3 DNA: TGTGCCAGCAGTTTAACGGGAGGGGTTAATGAAAAACTGTTTTTT. Protein product: CASSLTGGVNEKLFF. Full variable domain (remainder filled in from reference TRBV28 and TRBJ1-4): DVKVTQSSRYLVKRTGEKVFLECVQDMDHENMFWYRQDPGLGLRLIYFSYDVKMKEKGDIPEGYSVSREKKERFSLILESASTNQTSMYLCASSLTGGVNEKLFFGSGTQLSVL.

V gene TRBV28 combines with J gene TRBJ2-3, with D uncertain. Looked up from germline, CDR1 is MDHEN and CDR2 is SYDVKM. Trimming removed 2 bases from V and 7 bases from J, with 7 bases in between. This CDR3 has 12 amino acids. CDR3 DNA sequence: TGTGCCAGCAGTTTAGCCCTACATACGCAGTATTTT. Protein product: CASSLALHTQYF.

Only one count was recorded for this clone. This rearrangement joins TRBV28 to TRBJ2-1; weak D call: TRBD1 (6 bases). This CDR3 contains 13 residues. Germline lookup yields CDR1 MDHEN and CDR2 SYDVKM. V was trimmed by 2 bases and J by 7 bases, leaving 9 bases between them. The CDR3 DNA sequence: TGTGCCAGCAGTTTAGGACAGATGAATGAGCAGTTCTTC. Amino acid sequence: CASSLGQMNEQFF.

J is TRBJ2-2 and V is TRBV7-9; 8 bases match TRBD2. Germline assignment: CDR1 SEHNR and CDR2 FQNEAQ (reference sequence). Trimming at V came to 5 bases and at J to 4 bases, leaving 6 bases not matched to a gene. The CDR3 spans 15 residues. CDR3 in DNA: TGTGCCAGCAGCACGCGGGGGGCCAGCACCGGGGAGCTGTTTTTT. Protein: CASSTRGASTGELFF.

The J gene is TRBJ2-7, the V gene TRBV5-1, with D possibly being TRBD1 (6 bases). The CDR3 has 14 amino acids. The V gene lost 0 bases and the J gene lost 4 bases, with 11 bases spanning the gap. Germline CDR1 is SGHRS and CDR2 is YFSETQ. CDR3 nucleotides: TGCGCCAGCAGCTTGGTCGGGACATCGTACGAGCAGTACTTC. Residues: CASSLVGTSYEQYF.

This rearrangement joins TRBV18 to TRBJ2-5; D unclear. The V and J ends lost 4 bases and 3 bases respectively, with 9 bases between them. The CDR3 totals 13 residues. Per germline, CDR1 KGHSH and CDR2 LQKENI. Here the CDR3 DNA reads TGTGCCAGCTCACGTTCCCGGGAAGAGACCCAGTACTTC. Amino acids: CASSRSREETQYF.

J is TRBJ2-2 and V is TRBV19, with D perhaps matching TRBD2 (5 bases). The CDR3 has 16 residues. V shed 5 bases and J shed 2 bases, with 15 bases lying between them. Germline CDR1 LNHDA, CDR2 SQIVND (reference sequence). CDR3 sequence reads: CASSSPPGINTGELFF. CDR3 sequence (DNA): TGTGCCAGTAGTTCTCCGCCGGGAATAAACACCGGGGAGCTGTTTTTT.

The genes are TRBV28 and TRBJ1-2; D uncertain. The V gene lost 3 bases and the J gene lost 8 bases, with 16 bases spanning the gap. CDR3 length: 14 amino acids. The germline V gene has CDR1 MDHEN and CDR2 SYDVKM. The CDR3 DNA sequence: TGTGCCAGCAGTTTCGCCATACGAGGGAGGGGCTACACCTTC. It translates to CASSFAIRGRGYTF.

The CDR3 region is CASSPGQGGMAGELFF. In DNA, the CDR3 is TGTGCCAGCAGCCCCGGACAGGGAGGTATGGCCGGGGAGCTGTTTTTT. The chain links TRBV7-8 to TRBJ2-2; TRBD1 matches at 8 bases. With V trimmed by 5 bases and J by 6 bases, 11 bases remained unmatched. Looked up from germline, CDR1 is SGHVS and CDR2 is FQNEAQ. The CDR3 sequence is 16 residues long.